The 13 T cell receptor beta chains below come from one sample, sequenced in a study of CD8 T cells in ankylosing spondylitis. Whole-study results and caveats: There was a TCR beta motif, made of several highly homologous variants, that appeared characteristic of ankylosing spondylitis blood.

From the 5' RACE reads, TCRdb called clonotypes with MiXCR, one entry per CDR3 protein. Of 450,000 to 550,000 distinct CDR3 sequences in the sample, roughly 5% are singletons; the top ten hold 3% to 4%. Antigens for these TCRs are unknown. Sample: blood, either unsorted or a sorted T cell fraction (not recorded which). The source is a male donor with ankylosing spondylitis.

This clonotype has ten or more counts. The rearrangement uses TRBV20-1 and TRBJ1-5; D is perhaps TRBD1 (5 bases). V was clipped by 6 bases and J by 0 bases, with 21 bases between them. The CDR3 has 17 amino acids. Germline V lookup: CDR1 DFQATT, CDR2 SNEGSKA (reference sequence). This CDR3 is CSASSSSGGYSNQPQHF. CDR3 bases: TGCAGTGCCAGCTCCAGCTCGGGGGGTTATAGCAATCAGCCCCAGCATTTT.

The table lists this clonotype with many counts. V usage is TRBV5-1 and J usage is TRBJ1-1; the match to TRBD1 covers 7 bases. This CDR3 has 16 residues. V shed 0 bases and J 1 base; nucleotides not matched to a gene: 6. In germline, CDR1 is SGHRS, CDR2 YFSETQ. CDR3 protein: CASSLAQGGRNTEAFF. In DNA form, the CDR3 reads TGCGCCAGCAGCTTGGCGCAAGGGGGCAGGAACACTGAAGCTTTCTTT. The variable domain in full, with the rest retrieved from reference TRBV5-1 and TRBJ1-1, is KAGVTQTPRYLIKTRGQQVTLSCSPISGHRSVSWYQQTPGQGLQFLFEYFSETQRNKGNFPGRFSGRQFSNSRSEMNVSTLELGDSALYLCASSLAQGGRNTEAFFGQGTRLTVV.

The sample holds many counts of this clonotype. The chain recombines TRBV20-1 with TRBJ1-1, with unresolved D. Germline CDR1 and CDR2: DFQATT and SNEGSKA (reference sequence). V was shortened by 3 bases and J by 3 bases, with 17 bases between the two germline ends. The CDR3 has 15 residues. The CDR3 region is CSASPPSIGDTEAFF. The CDR3 nucleotides read TGCAGTGCTAGTCCCCCTTCCATTGGGGACACTGAAGCTTTCTTT.

A few counts support this clonotype. This sequence joins TRBV5-1 and TRBJ2-7; 12 nucleotides match TRBD1. This CDR3 region has 15 residues. V lost 4 bases and J lost 1; bases outside the gene matches: 3. Germline V gene sequence: CDR1 SGHRS, CDR2 YFSETQ. CDR3: CASSRDRGRSYEQYF. In DNA, the CDR3 is TGCGCCAGCAGCCGGGACAGGGGGCGTTCCTACGAGCAGTACTTC.

This clonotype occurred many times. V gene TRBV20-1 combines with J gene TRBJ2-7; TRBD2 is a possible D gene (5 bases). The germline V and J ends were trimmed by 3 bases and 2 bases, with 14 bases remaining between them. CDR1 DFQATT and CDR2 SNEGSKA come from the germline V gene (reference sequence). The CDR3 contains 14 residues. This CDR3 is CSARQRTGTYEQYF. The DNA of the CDR3 is TGCAGTGCTAGGCAACGGACTGGGACCTACGAGCAGTACTTC.

Only a few counts were recorded for this clonotype. The chain carries TRBV6-5 and TRBJ2-2, with a weak D call TRBD1 (5 bases). Trimming cost V 7 bases and J 5 bases, with 17 bases left between them. This CDR3 contains 15 residues. The germline V gene has CDR1 MNHEY and CDR2 SVGAGI. The CDR3 is CASTSQWGSTGELFF. CDR3 nucleotide sequence: TGTGCCAGCACTTCTCAGTGGGGCTCTACCGGGGAGCTGTTTTTT.

This clonotype has at least ten counts. V usage is TRBV20-1 and J usage is TRBJ1-2; TRBD1 is a possible D gene (5 bases). The CDR3 has 13 amino acids. CDR1 and CDR2 (germline): DFQATT, SNEGSKA (reference sequence). V shed 4 bases and J shed 4 bases, with 13 bases lying between them. Written as DNA, the CDR3 is TGCAGTGCTACGACGAGGGGCAGCTATGGCTACACCTTC. Translating gives CSATTRGSYGYTF.

This clonotype has at least ten counts. The chain has TRBV6-5 and TRBJ2-7, with 10 bases matching TRBD1. The CDR3 is 16 amino acids. Looked up from germline, CDR1 is MNHEY and CDR2 is SVGAGI. V lost 1 base, J lost 5 bases, and 8 bases stayed unmatched. CDR3 in DNA: TGTGCCAGCAGTTACTTTACTCCGGGACAGGGGAACGAGCAGTACTTC. It codes for CASSYFTPGQGNEQYF.

There are many counts of this clonotype. This chain joins TRBV6-6 and TRBJ2-7; 10 bases agree with TRBD1. The CDR3 has 13 residues. Trimming cost V 11 bases and J 7 bases; bases outside gene matches: 11. Germline lookup yields CDR1 MNHNY and CDR2 SVGAGI (reference sequence). As DNA, the CDR3 is TGTGCCGCAAAAAGGGGGACAGGGGTGGAGCAGTACTTC. The encoded protein is CAAKRGTGVEQYF.

This clonotype was picked up many times. This chain connects TRBV28 to TRBJ2-1, with 8 positions matching TRBD2. Germline CDR1 is MDHEN and CDR2 is SYDVKM. The CDR3 loop spans 15 amino acids. Trimming at V came to 4 bases and at J to 0 bases, leaving 2 bases not matched to a gene. In DNA form, the CDR3 reads TGTGCCAGCAGTTGGGGGACTAGCTCCTACAATGAGCAGTTCTTC. This gives the protein CASSWGTSSYNEQFF. Full variable domain (rest looked up from reference TRBV28 and TRBJ2-1): DVKVTQSSRYLVKRTGEKVFLECVQDMDHENMFWYRQDPGLGLRLIYFSYDVKMKEKGDIPEGYSVSREKKERFSLILESASTNQTSMYLCASSWGTSSYNEQFFGPGTRLTVL.

The chain uses TRBV27 and TRBJ2-6; D remains unclear. CDR3 length equals 14 residues. The V gene lost 6 bases and the J gene lost 2 bases, with 8 bases spanning the gap. In germline, CDR1 is MNHEY, CDR2 SMNVEV (reference sequence). The CDR3 sequence: CASSPYAGANVLTF. CDR3 coding DNA: TGTGCCAGCAGCCCATATGCTGGGGCCAACGTCCTGACTTTC.

This clonotype was observed at least ten times. CDR3 nucleotide sequence: TGCGCCAGCAGCCAAGACCCTAGCGGGGGGGCGAGAGATACGCAGTATTTT. Translating gives CASSQDPSGGARDTQYF. The V call is TRBV4-3, the J call TRBJ2-3, with 12 bases identical to TRBD2. The CDR3 is made up of 17 amino acids. V lost 0 bases to trimming and J lost 5 bases; unmatched junction nucleotides: 6. Germline V lookup: CDR1 LGHNA, CDR2 YSLEER.

This rearrangement joins TRBV6-1 to TRBJ1-1; D not certain. Germline lookup yields CDR1 MNHNS and CDR2 SASEGT. V gave up 2 bases and J gave up 4 bases, with 14 bases separating them. The CDR3 consists of 15 residues. CDR3 protein: CASSENGVMGTEAFF. The CDR3 nucleotides read TGTGCCAGCAGTGAAAACGGGGTAATGGGCACTGAAGCTTTCTTT.